This T cell receptor (beta chain) was captured by sequencing in a study of T cell repertoires in aging, cancer and after chemotherapy. About the study: Healthy donor repertoires were recorded over several months to years and showed clear clonal overlap. General study results and limits: In each cancer cohort, median generation probability increased across chemotherapy, suggesting thymic output rebounded. In cancer patients, declining TCR diversity with age involved lost richness and lost evenness. Compared with age-matched healthy donors, untreated hematological or solid cancer patients showed higher blood TCR clonality.

In this sample, this clonotype turned up once. Antigen specificity is unknown. TRB rearrangements spanning V, D and J were amplified using mixed TRB-A/B primers. TCRdb called the multiplex PCR reads again in MiXCR, with one record for every CDR3 protein. The repertoire has 10,000 to 15,000 distinct CDR3 sequences, approximately 34% of them found once; the top ten carry just over 6.5%. Amplification of TCR beta used genomic DNA extracted from peripheral blood. The CDR3 spans 15 residues. V lost 5 bases to trimming and J lost 2 bases; unmatched junction nucleotides: 5. Germline V gene sequence: CDR1 MNHNS, CDR2 SASEGT.

Sequenced input: blood. The source of this sequence is a human donor in good health. The donor label of this sample is uncertain. V gene TRBV6-1 combines with J gene TRBJ2-3, with 9 bases that match TRBD1. The CDR3 DNA follows: TGTGCCAGCAGTTCGTGGACAGGGGTCACAGATACGCAGTATTTT. This translates into CASSSWTGVTDTQYF.